Following are 19 T cell receptor beta chains from one sample sequenced in a study of Ad26.COV2.S vaccination and SARS-CoV-2 variants. The repertoire was sequenced with immunoSEQ multiplex PCR; TCRdb's copy has only in-frame clones and lacks some. In the table there are hundreds of thousands of clones, more than 70% of which are singletons. Treatment described: over 15 received Ad26.COV2.S at low or high dose, single or two shots; about 5 received placebo; per-sample allocation not given. The study sampled participants on day 63 after the first vaccine or placebo injection. Specimen: peripheral blood, collected in a trial of Ad26.COV2.S vaccine versus placebo. The source of these receptors is a person aged 18 to 59 who received the Ad26.COV2.S COVID-19 vaccine or a placebo.

The genes are TRBV9 and TRBJ2-5, with 8 bases identical to TRBD2. CDR3 size: 14 residues. Trimming removed 4 bases from V and 5 bases from J; junction bases left unmatched: 7. CDR1 is SGDLS and CDR2 is YYNGEE in the germline V gene. The chain's CDR3 is CASSSGGLGETQYF. The CDR3 bases are TGTGCCAGCAGCTCGGGGGGGCTCGGGGAGACCCAGTACTTC.

V is TRBV5-1 and J is TRBJ1-1; D might be TRBD1 (5 bases). Per the germline V gene, CDR1 is SGHRS and CDR2 is YFSETQ. Trimming cost V 1 base and J 11 bases, with 18 bases left between them. The CDR3 contains 14 residues. CDR3 sequence (DNA): TGCGCCAGCAGCTTGAGGCCTAGGGACCCCGAGGCTTTCTTT. Protein product: CASSLRPRDPEAFF.

V and J are TRBV5-1 and TRBJ1-3; 9 bases align to TRBD1. V shed 4 bases and J 4 bases; nucleotides not matched to a gene: 6. Looked up from germline, CDR1 is SGHRS and CDR2 is YFSETQ. This CDR3 contains 15 residues. DNA of the CDR3: TGCGCCAGCAGCATACCCGGGACAGGGGGAAACACCATATATTTT. This gives the protein CASSIPGTGGNTIYF.

The chain joins TRBV30 to TRBJ1-2; 9 nucleotides align to TRBD1. Trimming at V came to 3 bases and at J to 8 bases, leaving 10 bases not matched to a gene. The CDR3 loop spans 14 amino acids. Germline V gives CDR1 GTSNPN, CDR2 SVGIG (reference sequence). The CDR3 loop is CAWRLQGARRGYTF. DNA for the CDR3: TGTGCCTGGAGGCTACAGGGGGCGCGGCGAGGCTACACCTTC.

This chain connects TRBV6-6 to TRBJ2-3, with a possible D match to TRBD2 (6 bases). From germline, CDR1 is MNHNY and CDR2 SVGAGI (reference sequence). Trimming removed 6 bases at V and 5 bases at J, with 18 bases between. The CDR3 sequence is 15 residues long. The CDR3 protein is CASRKSSGSGDTQYF. Written as DNA, the CDR3 is TGTGCCAGCAGAAAATCCAGCGGGTCTGGAGATACGCAGTATTTT.

This chain connects TRBV14 to TRBJ2-2; TRBD1 might be the D (6 bases). The CDR3 spans 15 residues. Germline V lookup: CDR1 SGHDN, CDR2 FVKESK. V was cut by 2 bases and J by 6 bases, with 13 bases left in between. The CDR3 coding sequence is TGTGCCAGCAGCCAAACTCAGGGGATCGCCGGGGAGCTGTTTTTT. This translates into CASSQTQGIAGELFF.

This chain connects TRBV30 to TRBJ2-7; tentative D call: TRBD2 (6 bases). Germline CDR1 reads GTSNPN; CDR2 reads SVGIG (reference sequence). V lost 2 bases to trimming and J lost 5 bases, with 16 bases between them. This CDR3 comprises 14 residues. This chain's CDR3 is CAWSPGTGYDEQYF. In DNA form, the CDR3 reads TGTGCCTGGAGTCCCGGGACTGGCTACGACGAGCAGTACTTC.

A single count supports this clone. The chain combines TRBV6-5 with TRBJ1-2; 7 bases line up with TRBD1. J gave up 5 bases and V 7 bases, and 7 bases lay outside the gene matches. The germline V gene has CDR1 MNHEY and CDR2 SVGAGI. CDR3 size: 13 residues. CDR3 amino acids: CASNQDRRYGYTF. The CDR3 DNA follows: TGTGCCAGCAACCAGGACAGGCGATATGGCTACACCTTC.

This clone was seen a few times. Within the sample, other DNA sequences also encode this same CDR3. J is TRBJ2-7 and V is TRBV6-5; perhaps D is TRBD1 or TRBD2 (7 bases each). The CDR3 extends over 14 amino acids. The V end was cut by 2 bases, the J end by 3 bases, with 11 bases between. Germline CDR1 MNHEY, CDR2 SVGAGI. The CDR3 spells CASSYGRGGYEQYF. CDR3 bases: TGTGCCAGCAGTTACGGCAGGGGGGGCTACGAGCAGTACTTC.

The chain employs TRBV25-1 and TRBJ2-7; no clear D. From germline, CDR1 is MGHDK and CDR2 SYGVNS. The CDR3 sequence is 12 residues long. Trimming shortened V by 5 bases and J by 1 base, and 6 bases separated the two germline ends. The CDR3 region has the DNA TGTGCCAGCAGTATGACGTCCTACGAGCAGTACTTC. Translating gives CASSMTSYEQYF.

V gene TRBV11-2 combines with J gene TRBJ2-4; D gene ambiguous. In germline, CDR1 is SGHAT, CDR2 FQNNGV. The CDR3 extends over 11 amino acids. V was cut by 0 bases and J by 6 bases, with 0 bases left in between. The CDR3: CASSLENIQYF. CDR3 in DNA: TGTGCCAGCAGCTTAGAAAACATTCAGTACTTC.

The rearrangement joins TRBV3-1 (or the pseudogene TRBV3-2) to TRBJ1-2; D might be TRBD1 (5 bases). Per the germline V gene, CDR1 is LGHDT and CDR2 is YNNKEL (reference sequence). The CDR3 is 15 residues long. Trimming shortened V by 4 bases and J by 6 bases, and 18 bases separated the two germline ends. The CDR3 loop is CASSLRTTVGHGYTF. As DNA, the CDR3 is TGTGCCAGCAGCCTACGGACGACAGTTGGCCATGGCTACACCTTC.

V gene TRBV6-5 combines with J gene TRBJ2-7, with 9 bases that match TRBD1. Germline values: CDR1 MNHEY, CDR2 SVGAGI. J lost 3 bases, V lost 7 bases, and 7 bases had no gene match. The CDR3 sequence is 14 residues long. The CDR3 is CASTSGQGRYEQYF. The CDR3 region has the DNA TGTGCCAGCACCTCGGGACAGGGTCGCTACGAGCAGTACTTC.

The J gene is TRBJ1-5, the V gene TRBV7-8; the D is unclear. The CDR3 is made up of 15 amino acids. V lost 1 base, J lost 0 bases, and 7 bases lay in between. CDR1 is SGHVS and CDR2 is FQNEAQ in the germline V gene. CDR3 sequence reads: CASSLDLNSNQPQHF. The CDR3 DNA follows: TGTGCCAGCAGCTTAGATCTAAATAGCAATCAGCCCCAGCATTTT.

The chain joins TRBV19 to TRBJ1-5; D is unclear. Trimming took off 7 bases at V and 5 bases at J, with 9 bases between the two ends. The germline V gene has CDR1 LNHDA and CDR2 SQIVND (reference sequence). There are 12 residues in the CDR3. CDR3 sequence: CASTTAYQPQHF. CDR3 bases: TGTGCCAGTACCACAGCTTATCAGCCCCAGCATTTT.

The chain is built from TRBV27 and TRBJ2-2; TRBD1 is a possible D gene (6 bases). The CDR3 loop spans 16 amino acids. The germline gives CDR1 MNHEY, CDR2 SMNVEV (reference sequence). V lost 5 bases to trimming and J lost 1 base, with 14 bases between them. The chain's CDR3 is CASSPWTVVNTGELFF. CDR3 coding DNA: TGTGCCAGCAGTCCCTGGACAGTAGTGAACACCGGGGAGCTGTTTTTT.

J is TRBJ2-5 and V is TRBV27, with 7 positions matching TRBD1. The V gene end was trimmed by 4 bases and the J gene end by 9 bases; junction bases not matched to a gene: 8. The CDR3 covers 13 residues. CDR1 and CDR2 (germline): MNHEY, SMNVEV (reference sequence). CDR3 amino acids: CASSYYEGAPQYF. Here the CDR3 DNA reads TGTGCCAGCAGTTATTACGAGGGGGCCCCCCAGTACTTC.

J is TRBJ2-1 and V is TRBV7-6, with 12 positions matching TRBD2. This CDR3 comprises 15 residues. Germline V CDR1 and CDR2: SGHVS, FNYEAQ. After removal of 5 bases from V and 7 bases from J, the junction contained 6 bases not matched to a gene. CDR3 DNA sequence: TGTGCCAGCAGCCCGGGACTAGCGGGTAAGAATGAGCAGTTCTTC. It encodes CASSPGLAGKNEQFF.

The sample holds one count of this clone. The chain employs TRBV3-1 (or the pseudogene TRBV3-2) and TRBJ2-7; weak D call: TRBD2 (6 bases). V lost 1 base and J lost 3, with 19 bases in between. The CDR3 loop spans 17 amino acids. Germline CDR1 LGHDT, CDR2 YNNKEL (reference sequence). CDR3 nucleotides: TGTGCCAGCAGCCAAGGCCCTTTTCTAGCGTCAGGCTACGAGCAGTACTTC. Its protein product is CASSQGPFLASGYEQYF.